A single sample gave rise to the 3 T cell receptor beta chains below, sequenced in a study of T cell repertoires in cytomegalovirus infection. MiXCR, run by TCRdb on the reads, gives a single entry per CDR3 protein. This sample yields about 830,000 distinct CDR3 sequences, of which around a third are seen a single time; around an eighth belongs to the top ten. Antigens of these TCRs are unknown. The sequenced sample was cultured CD8+ T cells from PBMCs, obtained from culture after CMV antigen stimulation. The receptors here all came from a human donor in good health (CMV status not recorded). Some clones in this sample may be carry-over from other donors' samples.

As concerns this clonotype: A much larger clone is a single base away; this may be a read error. The chain's CDR3 is CASSSDGRDTEAFF. As DNA, the CDR3 is TGTGCCAGCAGTTCAGACGGGAGGGACACTGAAGCTTTCTTT. This rearrangement joins TRBV12-3 or TRBV12-4 to TRBJ1-1, with unresolved D. The ends were cut back, 4 bases at V and 3 bases at J, with 12 bases in the middle. This CDR3 is 14 amino acids long.

This clonotype has ten or more counts. This chain links TRBV27 with TRBJ1-1; possible D gene TRBD1, 5 bases. This CDR3 spans 15 amino acids. The germline V gene has CDR1 MNHEY and CDR2 SMNVEV (reference sequence). V was clipped by 3 bases and J by 1 base, with 12 bases between them. The CDR3 here is CASSLGGSGNTEAFF. CDR3 in DNA: TGTGCCAGCAGTTTGGGGGGGTCGGGGAACACTGAAGCTTTCTTT.

This clonotype showed up just a few times. The V gene is TRBV10-3, the J gene TRBJ2-1, with TRBD1 matching 11 bases. J gave up 4 bases and V 3 bases, and 5 bases lay outside the gene matches. CDR3 length equals 16 residues. The germline V gene encodes CDR1 ENHRY and CDR2 SYGVKD. The CDR3 sequence: CAISDPRDRGYNEQFF. The CDR3 DNA reads TGTGCCATCAGTGATCCCCGGGACAGGGGGTACAATGAGCAGTTCTTC.